Listed below are T cell receptor beta chains from one sample, sequenced in a study of Graves' ophthalmopathy and Graves' hyperthyroidism. TCRdb called the multiplex PCR reads again in MiXCR, with one record for every CDR3 protein. The table includes nearly 400,000 distinct CDR3 sequences, roughly 18% detected once. The sequenced sample was peripheral blood. Source of these receptors: a woman aged 18-29 years with Graves' ophthalmopathy. Both conserved end residues are part of each CDR3. A D gene is named only where the DNA matches it firmly. The listing skips clone size in some rows; elsewhere it reads once, few, many or a size class.

13 | TRBJ1-6 | TRBV11-2 | few | NA | TGTGCCAGCAACCACCTGCTCAATTCACCCCTCCACTTT | CASNHLLNSPLHF
15 | TRBJ1-1 | TRBV6-5 | many | TRBD1 | TGTGCCAGCAGTTATAAGACAGGGGGCCGGACTGAAGCTTTCTTT | CASSYKTGGRTEAFF
12 | TRBJ1-1 | TRBV5-1 | NA | NA | TGCGCCAGCAGCATGTTCGGGGCTGAAGCTTTCTTT | CASSMFGAEAFF
16 | TRBJ1-5 | TRBV12-3/TRBV12-4 | many | TRBD1 | TGTGCCAGCAGTTTCCGAGGGACAGGGCGAGATCAGCCCCAGCATTTT | CASSFRGTGRDQPQHF
14 | TRBJ1-2 | TRBV5-1 | many | NA | TGCGCCAGCAGCCCAGGAATAGGAGACTATGGCTACACCTTC | CASSPGIGDYGYTF
15 | TRBJ2-7 | TRBV15 | many | TRBD2 | TGTGCCACCAGCAGAGACAACGGGAGGCAGTACGAGCAGTACTTC | CATSRDNGRQYEQYF
14 | TRBJ1-6 | TRBV7-3 | NA | NA | TGTGCCAGCAGCGAAGGGGGTCGGGAGTCACCCCTCCACTTT | CASSEGGRESPLHF
14 | TRBJ2-2 | TRBV6-1 | many | NA | TGTGCCAGCAGTGACTACCAGAACACCGGGGAGCTGTTTTTT | CASSDYQNTGELFF
14 | TRBJ1-5 | TRBV5-1 | many | TRBD1 | TGTGCCAGCAGTTTTGGGACAGGGAATCAGCCCCAGCATTTT | CASSFGTGNQPQHF
14 | TRBJ2-2 | TRBV27 | many | NA | TGTGCCAGCAGTTTAGGGCAGGGTTTCGGGGAGCTGTTTTTT | CASSLGQGFGELFF
14 | TRBJ2-7 | TRBV12-3/TRBV12-4 | many | TRBD2 | TGTGCCAGCTCAATCCCGGGACTAGTGTACGAGCAGTACTTC | CASSIPGLVYEQYF
11 | TRBJ2-7 | TRBV28 | many | NA | TGTGCCAGCAACGGAAACTACGAGCAGTACTTC | CASNGNYEQYF
13 | TRBJ2-5 | TRBV9 | many | NA | TGTGCCAGCAGCGAGGGCAGGGAAGAGACCCAGTACTTC | CASSEGREETQYF
16 | TRBJ2-7 | TRBV6-4 | NA | TRBD1 | TGTGCCAGCAGTGATTCGACAGGGGGACTACCCTACGAGCAGTACTTC | CASSDSTGGLPYEQYF
15 | TRBJ2-7 | TRBV28 | many | TRBD1 | TGTGCCAGCAGCGCCGGGACAGGGCCTTCCTACGAGCAGTACTTC | CASSAGTGPSYEQYF
15 | TRBJ1-1 | TRBV4-3 | once | NA | TGCGCCAGCAGCCAAGATGACGAGACGGTCGCTGAAGCTTTCTTT | CASSQDDETVAEAFF
16 | TRBJ2-2 | TRBV9 | NA | TRBD1 | TGTGCCAGCAGCGTCACGACAGGGTGGGGCACCGGGGAGCTGTTTTTT | CASSVTTGWGTGELFF
16 | TRBJ2-5 | TRBV4-1 | NA | TRBD2 | TGCGCCAGCAGCCAAGGTGGTAGCGGGAGGTTTGAGACCCAGTACTTC | CASSQGGSGRFETQYF
16 | TRBJ1-2 | TRBV6-5 | many | NA | TGTGCCAGCAGTTACGGCGTCGTACAGACTAACTATGGCTACACCTTC | CASSYGVVQTNYGYTF
15 | TRBJ1-1 | TRBV19 | many | NA | TGTGCCAGTAGTATTACCCGACGGAAGGGCACTGAAGCTTTCTTT | CASSITRRKGTEAFF